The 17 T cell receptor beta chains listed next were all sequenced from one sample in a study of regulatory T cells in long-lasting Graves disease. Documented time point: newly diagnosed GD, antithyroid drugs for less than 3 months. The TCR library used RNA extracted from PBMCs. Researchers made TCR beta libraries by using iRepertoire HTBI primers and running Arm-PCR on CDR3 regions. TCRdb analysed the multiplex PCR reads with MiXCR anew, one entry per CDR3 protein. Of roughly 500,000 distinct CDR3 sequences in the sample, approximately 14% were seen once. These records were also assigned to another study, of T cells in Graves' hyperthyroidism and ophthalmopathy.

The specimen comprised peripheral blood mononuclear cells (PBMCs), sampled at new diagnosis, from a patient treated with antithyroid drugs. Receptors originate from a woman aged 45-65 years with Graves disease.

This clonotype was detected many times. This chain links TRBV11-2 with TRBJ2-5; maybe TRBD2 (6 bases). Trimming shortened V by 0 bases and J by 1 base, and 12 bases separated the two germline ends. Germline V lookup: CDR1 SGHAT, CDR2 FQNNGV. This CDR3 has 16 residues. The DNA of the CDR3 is TGTGCCAGCAGCTTAGATCGGGGGAGGATCCAAGAGACCCAGTACTTC. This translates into CASSLDRGRIQETQYF.

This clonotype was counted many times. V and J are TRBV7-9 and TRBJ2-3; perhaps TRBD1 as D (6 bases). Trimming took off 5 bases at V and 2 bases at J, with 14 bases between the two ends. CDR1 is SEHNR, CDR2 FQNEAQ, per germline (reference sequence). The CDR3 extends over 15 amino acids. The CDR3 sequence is CASSAYRDLTDTQYF. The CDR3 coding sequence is TGTGCCAGCAGCGCCTACAGGGATCTCACAGATACGCAGTATTTT.

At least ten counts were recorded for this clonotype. CDR3 coding DNA: TGTGCCAGCAGGGCTAGCGGGATTTACACCTACGAGCAGTACTTC. Translating it yields CASRASGIYTYEQYF. This chain uses TRBV27 with TRBJ2-7; 9 bases align to TRBD2. In germline, CDR1 is MNHEY, CDR2 SMNVEV (reference sequence). The CDR3 has 15 amino acids. J lost 2 bases, V lost 6 bases, and 8 bases had no gene match.

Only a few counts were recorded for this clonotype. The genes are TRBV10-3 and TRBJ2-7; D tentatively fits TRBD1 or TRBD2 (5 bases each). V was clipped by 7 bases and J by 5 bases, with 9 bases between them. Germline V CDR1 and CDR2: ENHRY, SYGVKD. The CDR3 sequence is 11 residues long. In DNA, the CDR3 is TGTGCCATCAAGGGGAGCCACGAGCAGTACTTC. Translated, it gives CAIKGSHEQYF.

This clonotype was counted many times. CDR3 sequence reads: CASSLGLAGDPSTTDTQYF. CDR3 DNA sequence: TGTGCCAGCAGCTTGGGACTAGCGGGAGATCCGTCCACCACAGATACGCAGTATTTT. J is TRBJ2-3 and V is TRBV7-2, with 14 bases fitting TRBD2. From germline, CDR1 is SGHTA and CDR2 FQGNSA. The CDR3 contains 19 residues. V gave up 3 bases and J gave up 2 bases; unmatched junction bases: 10.

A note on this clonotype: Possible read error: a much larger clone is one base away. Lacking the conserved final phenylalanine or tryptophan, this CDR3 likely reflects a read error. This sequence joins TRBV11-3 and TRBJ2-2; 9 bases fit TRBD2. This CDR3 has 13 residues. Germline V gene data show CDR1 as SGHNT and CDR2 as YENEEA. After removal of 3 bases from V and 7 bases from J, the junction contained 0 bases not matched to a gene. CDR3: CASSLTSGGELFS. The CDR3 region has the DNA TGTGCCAGCAGCTTGACTAGCGGCGGGGAGCTGTTTTCT.

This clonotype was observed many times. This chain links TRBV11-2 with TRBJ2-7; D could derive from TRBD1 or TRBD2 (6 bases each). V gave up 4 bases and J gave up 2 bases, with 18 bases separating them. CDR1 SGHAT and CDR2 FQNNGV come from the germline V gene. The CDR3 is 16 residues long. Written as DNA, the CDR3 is TGTGCCAGCAGCTCACAGGAAACAGGGAGGACCTACGAGCAGTACTTC. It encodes CASSSQETGRTYEQYF.

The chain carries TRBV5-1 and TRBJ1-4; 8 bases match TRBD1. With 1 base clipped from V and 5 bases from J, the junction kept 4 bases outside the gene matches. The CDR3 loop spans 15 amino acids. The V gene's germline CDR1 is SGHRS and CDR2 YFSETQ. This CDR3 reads CASSLNTGGNEKLFF. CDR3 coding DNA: TGCGCCAGCAGCTTGAATACAGGGGGGAATGAAAAACTGTTTTTT.

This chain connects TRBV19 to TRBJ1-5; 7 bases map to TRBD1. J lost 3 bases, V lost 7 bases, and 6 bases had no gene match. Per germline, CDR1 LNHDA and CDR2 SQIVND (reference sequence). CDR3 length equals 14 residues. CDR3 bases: TGTGCCAGTACCGCGACAGGGACCAATCAGCCCCAGCATTTT. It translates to CASTATGTNQPQHF.

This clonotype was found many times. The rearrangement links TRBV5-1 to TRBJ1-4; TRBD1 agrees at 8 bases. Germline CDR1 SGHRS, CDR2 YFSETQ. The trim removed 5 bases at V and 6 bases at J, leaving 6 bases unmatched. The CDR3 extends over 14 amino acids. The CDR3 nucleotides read TGCGCCAGCAGGTGGGGACAGGATGATGAAAAACTGTTTTTT. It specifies CASRWGQDDEKLFF.

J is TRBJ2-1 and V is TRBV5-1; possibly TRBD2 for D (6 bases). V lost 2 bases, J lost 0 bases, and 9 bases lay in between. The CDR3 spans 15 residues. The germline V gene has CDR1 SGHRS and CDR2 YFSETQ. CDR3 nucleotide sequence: TGCGCCAGCAGCTTTACGACTAGCTCCTACAATGAGCAGTTCTTC. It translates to CASSFTTSSYNEQFF.

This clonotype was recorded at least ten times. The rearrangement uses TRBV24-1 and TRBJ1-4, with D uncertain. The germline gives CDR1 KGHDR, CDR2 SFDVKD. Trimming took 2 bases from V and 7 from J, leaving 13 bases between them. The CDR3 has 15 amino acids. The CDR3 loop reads CATSDSEGVGEKLFF. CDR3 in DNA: TGTGCCACCAGTGATTCAGAAGGCGTAGGTGAAAAACTGTTTTTT.

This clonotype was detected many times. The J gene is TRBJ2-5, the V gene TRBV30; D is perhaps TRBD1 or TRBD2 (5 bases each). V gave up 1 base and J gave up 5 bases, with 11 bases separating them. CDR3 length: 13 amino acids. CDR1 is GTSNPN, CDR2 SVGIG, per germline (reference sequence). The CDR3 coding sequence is TGTGCCTGGAGTGGGGGGAATGTGGAGACCCAGTACTTC. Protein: CAWSGGNVETQYF.

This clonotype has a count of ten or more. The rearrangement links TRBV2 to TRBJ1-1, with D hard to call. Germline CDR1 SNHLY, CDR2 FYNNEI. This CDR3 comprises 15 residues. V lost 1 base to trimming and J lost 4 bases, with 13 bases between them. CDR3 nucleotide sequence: TGTGCCAGCAGTGAAGGGTCAGCTTGGAGCACTGAAGCTTTCTTT. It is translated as CASSEGSAWSTEAFF.

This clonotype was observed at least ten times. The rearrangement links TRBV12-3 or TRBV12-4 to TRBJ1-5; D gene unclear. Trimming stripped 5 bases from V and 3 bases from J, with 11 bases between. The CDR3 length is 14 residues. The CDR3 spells CASSPTSLNQPQHF. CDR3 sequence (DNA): TGTGCCAGCAGTCCCACAAGTCTCAATCAGCCCCAGCATTTT.

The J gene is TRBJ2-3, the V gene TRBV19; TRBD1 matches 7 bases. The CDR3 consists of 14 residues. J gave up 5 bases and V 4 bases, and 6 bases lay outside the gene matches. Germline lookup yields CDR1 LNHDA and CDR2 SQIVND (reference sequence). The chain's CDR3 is CASSTWDRVDTQYF. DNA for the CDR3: TGTGCCAGTAGTACTTGGGACAGAGTAGATACGCAGTATTTT.

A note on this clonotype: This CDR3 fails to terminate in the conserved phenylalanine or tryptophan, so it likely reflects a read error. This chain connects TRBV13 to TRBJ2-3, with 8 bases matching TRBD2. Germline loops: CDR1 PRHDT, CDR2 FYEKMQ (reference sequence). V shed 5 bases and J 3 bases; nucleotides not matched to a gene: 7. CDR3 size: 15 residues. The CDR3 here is CASSPRREATDTQYS. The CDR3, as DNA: TGTGCCAGCAGCCCCCGGCGGGAGGCAACAGATACGCAGTATTCT.